This T cell receptor beta chain derives from a study of technical replicates of blood from four donors. The protocol was immunoSEQ multiplex PCR, while the TCRdb copy is restricted to in-frame clones and leaves out a portion. The sample carries some 100,000 clones, 96% recorded once. The germline V gene encodes CDR1 SGHRS and CDR2 YFSETQ. CDR3 length: 17 amino acids. The V and J ends lost 1 base and 2 bases, in that order; junction bases with no gene match: 12. The TCR was taken from a human donor in good health. Material: T cells isolated from PBMCs. The chain carries TRBV5-1 and TRBJ2-7; 7 bases fit TRBD1. CDR3 loop: CASSLFLSGDSTYEQYF. CDR3 DNA sequence: TGCGCCAGCAGCTTGTTTCTCTCCGGGGACAGCACCTACGAGCAGTACTTC.